This record covers a single TCR beta chain. Other DNA sequences in the same sample also yield this CDR3. Genomic DNA per cell subset filled all wells of several immunoSEQ plates. Only in-frame clones appear in the TCRdb table, and some are missing; sequencing was by immunoSEQ multiplex PCR. Here the sample spans more than 550,000 clones, just under 75% being singletons. In germline, CDR1 is MNHNS, CDR2 SASEGT. The CDR3 is made up of 13 amino acids. Unmatched junction bases numbered 5, after V lost 6 bases and J lost 3 bases. This record comes from a study of shared clonotypes between healthy human individuals. Study-level information: Per donor, three plates held CD4 naive cells, three held CD4 memory, two held CD8 naive and one held CD8 memory.

This chain uses TRBV6-1 with TRBJ2-7; 7 positions match TRBD1. This TCR was sampled from a woman in her 30s in good health. The sequenced material came from memory CD4+ T cells sorted from blood. Subset defined: CD45RA-negative fraction. The CDR3 DNA reads TGTGCCAGCAGGAGGGACAGATACTACGAGCAGTACTTC. Encoded protein: CASRRDRYYEQYF.